This entry is about one T cell receptor beta chain. The antigen remains unidentified. With 60 Vbeta and 13 Jbeta primers, the PCR was carried out. Sequencing was performed with immunoSEQ multiplex PCR; in TCRdb, only in-frame clones are kept and a portion is missing. The repertoire has hundreds of thousands of clones, approximately 70% of them found once; the top ten carry 1.8%. The data were taken from a study of cytomegalovirus exposure and HLA in healthy donors. Findings of the study overall: Another analysis was done later, and it associated 16,951 TCR beta sequences with HLA alleles at 0.05 false discovery rate.

The study sampled nominally healthy donors, though unrecorded immune exposures were likely. The sequence came from a woman aged 25 to 45 in good health and CMV-seronegative. The specimen was PBMCs.

As DNA, the CDR3 is TGTGCCAGCTCCGGGACAGGGGATTTCCGTCAGCCCCAGCATTTT. This codes for CASSGTGDFRQPQHF. The V and J genes are TRBV18 and TRBJ1-5; 10 bases are a match to TRBD1. The germline V gene has CDR1 KGHSH and CDR2 LQKENI. This CDR3 contains 15 residues. Losses at the gene ends were 6 bases for V and 6 bases for J; bases not matched to a gene: 8. The full variable domain, rest sourced from reference TRBV18 and TRBJ1-5, is NAGVMQNPRHLVRRRGQEARLRCSPMKGHSHVYWYRQLPEEGLKFMVYLQKENIIDESGMPKERFSAEFPKEGPSILRIQQVVRGDSAAYFCASSGTGDFRQPQHFGDGTRLSIL.